Listed below are T cell receptor beta chains from one sample, sequenced in a study of cytomegalovirus exposure and HLA in healthy donors. The repertoire was sequenced with immunoSEQ multiplex PCR; TCRdb's copy has only in-frame clones and lacks some. The repertoire holds roughly 120,000 clones, with over 70% as singletons. Sequencing input: PBMCs. These receptors all come from a woman under 30 in good health and CMV-seronegative. Both conserved end residues are part of each CDR3. The order of the fields is J gene, D gene, V gene, clone size, CDR3 protein, CDR3 DNA. A D gene is named only where the DNA matches it firmly. The size of a clone is reported for some rows only, either as once, few or many, or as a class for expanded clones.

TRBJ1-5,TRBD1,TRBV28,.,CASSSGTAYQPQHF,TGTGCCAGCAGCTCCGGGACAGCTTATCAGCCCCAGCATTTT
TRBJ1-1,.,TRBV19,.,CASSKDSGAFF,TGTGCCAGTAGTAAGGACAGTGGGGCTTTCTTT
TRBJ1-2,.,TRBV6-5,.,CASIEPQGYGYTF,TGTGCCAGCATCGAGCCTCAGGGCTATGGCTACACCTTC
TRBJ2-7,TRBD2,TRBV13,few,CASSRLSGGFEQYF,TGTGCCAGCAGCAGGCTCAGCGGGGGGTTCGAGCAGTACTTC
TRBJ2-3,.,TRBV6-6,.,CASSYSGLSTDTQYF,TGTGCCAGCAGTTACTCGGGGCTTAGCACAGATACGCAGTATTTT
TRBJ1-1,TRBD1,TRBV20-1,few,CSAGTGAAFF,TGCAGTGCCGGGACAGGGGCGGCTTTCTTT
TRBJ1-5,.,TRBV5-1,.,CASRLDVEDYQPQHF,TGCGCCAGCAGGTTGGACGTGGAGGACTATCAGCCCCAGCATTTT
TRBJ1-1,.,TRBV12-5,.,CASGLDPGRGPEAFF,TGTGCTAGTGGTTTGGACCCGGGGAGAGGGCCTGAAGCTTTCTTT
TRBJ2-7,TRBD1,TRBV19,.,CASSSTGTASYEQYF,TGTGCCAGTAGTTCCACCGGGACAGCCTCCTACGAGCAGTACTTC
TRBJ1-3,TRBD1,TRBV30,.,CAWRGTESGNTIYF,TGTGCCTGGAGAGGGACAGAATCTGGAAACACCATATATTTT
TRBJ1-2,.,TRBV6-6,.,CASSYSGSQRGYTF,TGTGCCAGCAGTTACTCCGGGAGCCAACGGGGCTACACCTTC
TRBJ2-2,TRBD1,TRBV6-5,once,CASSFEGASTGELFF,TGTGCCAGCAGTTTTGAGGGGGCGTCCACCGGGGAGCTGTTTTTT
TRBJ2-7,TRBD2,TRBV10-3,.,CAITPTTTSGIYEQYF,TGTGCCATCACTCCTACTACTACTAGCGGGATCTACGAGCAGTACTTC
TRBJ1-5,TRBD1,TRBV18,.,CASSPKRDSSNQPQHF,TGTGCCAGCTCACCTAAGAGGGACAGCAGCAATCAGCCCCAGCATTTT
TRBJ2-5,TRBD2,TRBV2,once,CASSEGLAGETQYF,TGTGCCAGCAGTGAGGGACTAGCGGGGGAGACCCAGTACTTC
TRBJ1-6,.,TRBV6-6,.,CASGDFQGISPLHF,TGTGCCAGCGGTGACTTCCAGGGAATTTCACCCCTCCACTTT